This entry is about one TCR beta chain. What it binds is unknown. The sample belongs to a study of blood T cells in healthy people across ages. Alongside a J-beta primer mix, a sample-barcoded 5' primer served in a second PCR lasting about 6 to 11 cycles. From the 5' RACE reads, TCRdb called clonotypes with MiXCR, one entry per CDR3 protein. The sample records more than 900,000 distinct CDR3 sequences, approximately 25% being singletons. Study-wide results and caveats: Naive and antigen-experienced cells could not be conclusively compared, given unsorted PBMCs.

The sample was also reused in another study, on T cells of mothers and their children. That source reports: Three healthy Caucasian mothers and their six children were the donors.

This TCR derives from a girl aged 2 to 9 in good health. The sequenced sample was blood.

For the CDR3, the DNA is TGTGCCAGCAGTGATAGTGAGGGCTACACCTTC. Translated, it gives CASSDSEGYTF. The chain has TRBV2 and TRBJ1-2; no clear D gene. Germline V CDR1 and CDR2: SNHLY, FYNNEI. Trimming shortened V by 3 bases and J by 8 bases, and 7 bases separated the two germline ends. This CDR3 spans 11 amino acids.